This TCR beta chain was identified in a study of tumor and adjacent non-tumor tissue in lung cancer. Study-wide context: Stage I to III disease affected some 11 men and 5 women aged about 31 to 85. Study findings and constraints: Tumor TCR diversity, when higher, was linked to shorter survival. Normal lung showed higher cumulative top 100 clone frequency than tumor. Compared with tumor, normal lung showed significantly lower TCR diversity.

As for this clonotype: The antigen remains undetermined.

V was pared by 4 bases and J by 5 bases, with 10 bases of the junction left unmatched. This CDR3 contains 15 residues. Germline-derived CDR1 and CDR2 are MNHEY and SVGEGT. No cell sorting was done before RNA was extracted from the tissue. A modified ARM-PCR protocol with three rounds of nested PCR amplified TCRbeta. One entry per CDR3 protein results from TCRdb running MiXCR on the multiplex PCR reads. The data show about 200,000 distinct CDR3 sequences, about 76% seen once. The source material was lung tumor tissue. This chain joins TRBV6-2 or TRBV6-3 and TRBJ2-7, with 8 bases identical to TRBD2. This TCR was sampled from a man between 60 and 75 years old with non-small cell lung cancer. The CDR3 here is CASSLNRGGIDEQYF. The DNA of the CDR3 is TGTGCCAGCAGTTTGAATCGGGGGGGCATCGACGAGCAGTACTTC.